This T cell receptor beta chain was sequenced in a study of shared T cell receptors in the human thymus. The V segment lost 4 bases and the J segment 5 bases; nucleotides outside the gene matches: 6. Germline CDR1 is MDHEN and CDR2 is SYDVKM. The CDR3 is 15 residues long. Clones were sequenced by immunoSEQ multiplex PCR, and TCRdb holds only the in-frame ones, with some missing. This table holds about 660,000 clones, 80% to 90% found once. In addition, the sample was reused for a study of human thymus T cells. As reported in that work: Unrelated individuals reportedly shared highly overlapping thymic TCR repertoires.

The sequence was collected from a boy younger than two with a congenital heart defect. This chain connects TRBV28 to TRBJ2-1; 9 positions agree with TRBD1. Sequenced: thymocytes. CDR3 residues: CASSSGQGIHNEQFF. The CDR3 nucleotides are TGTGCCAGCAGTTCGGGACAGGGCATCCACAATGAGCAGTTCTTC.